The 29 T cell receptor beta chains listed next were all sequenced from one sample in a study of blood T cell repertoires in COVID-19. The repertoire was sequenced with immunoSEQ multiplex PCR; TCRdb's copy has only in-frame clones and lacks some. The sample records over 150,000 clones, around 90% being singletons. Sequenced input: peripheral blood. All receptors derive from a man aged 45-65 years with acute or convalescent COVID-19.

The rearrangement joins TRBV6-4 to TRBJ1-2, with D possibly being TRBD1 (6 bases). Trimming left V 4 bases short and J 6 bases short, with 21 bases between. This CDR3 is 16 amino acids long. Germline CDR1 reads MRHNA; CDR2 reads SNTAGT. DNA of the CDR3: TGTGCCAGCAGTGGCCTTACAGACGGGACATTTCATGGCTACACCTTC. Its protein product is CASSGLTDGTFHGYTF.

The chain links TRBV3-1 (or the pseudogene TRBV3-2) to TRBJ1-6; D might be TRBD1 (6 bases). This CDR3 spans 15 amino acids. The V end was cut by 3 bases, the J end by 6 bases, with 12 bases between. Per the germline V gene, CDR1 is LGHDT and CDR2 is YNNKEL (reference sequence). CDR3 region: CASSHQGQSNSPLHF. Here the CDR3 DNA reads TGTGCCAGCAGCCACCAGGGACAATCTAATTCACCCCTCCACTTT.

The gene calls are TRBV27 and TRBJ1-5, with D possibly being TRBD1 (6 bases). The CDR3 spans 14 residues. CDR1 MNHEY and CDR2 SMNVEV come from the germline V gene (reference sequence). Trimming cost V 2 bases and J 7 bases, with 12 bases left between them. The CDR3 loop reads CASSLAGVGQPQHF. The CDR3 DNA follows: TGTGCCAGCAGTTTAGCAGGGGTCGGGCAGCCCCAGCATTTT.

The rearrangement joins TRBV7-9 to TRBJ2-7; D remains ambiguous. V was clipped by 5 bases and J by 4 bases, with 9 bases between them. The germline CDR1 and CDR2 sequences are SEHNR and FQNEAQ (reference sequence). CDR3 length: 12 residues. The CDR3: CASSHTDYEQYV. The CDR3 DNA reads TGTGCCAGCAGCCACACAGATTACGAGCAGTACGTC.

The chain uses TRBV11-2 and TRBJ2-7; 8 nucleotides match TRBD1. The CDR3 is 16 amino acids. Germline CDR1 reads SGHAT; CDR2 reads FQNNGV. Germline trimming cut 0 bases from V and 0 bases from J; bases unmatched to any gene: 4. The chain's CDR3 is CASSLEATGGSYEQYF. The CDR3 bases are TGTGCCAGCAGCTTAGAAGCAACAGGGGGCTCCTACGAGCAGTACTTC.

The chain uses TRBV9 and TRBJ1-6, with no clear D. V lost 4 bases to trimming and J lost 0 bases, with 11 bases between them. The CDR3 loop spans 16 amino acids. CDR1 SGDLS and CDR2 YYNGEE come from the germline V gene. CDR3 sequence reads: CASSPERSSYNSPLHF. Here the CDR3 DNA reads TGTGCCAGCAGCCCCGAAAGGAGCTCCTATAATTCACCCCTCCACTTT.

This clone was observed once. The chain combines TRBV28 with TRBJ1-2, with TRBD1 as a possible D gene (6 bases). The V gene lost 3 bases and the J gene lost 4 bases, with 12 bases spanning the gap. Germline-derived CDR1 and CDR2 are MDHEN and SYDVKM. CDR3 length: 14 amino acids. CDR3 residues: CASSLALDSYGYTF. In DNA, the CDR3 is TGTGCCAGCAGTTTGGCCTTGGACAGCTATGGCTACACCTTC.

This clone has only one observation. The rearrangement links TRBV5-1 to TRBJ2-5; TRBD2 matches at 9 bases. The germline V gene has CDR1 SGHRS and CDR2 YFSETQ. The V gene end was trimmed by 3 bases and the J gene end by 1 base; junction bases not matched to a gene: 4. There are 15 residues in the CDR3. CDR3 in amino acids: CASSYAGGTQETQYF. The CDR3 nucleotides read TGCGCCAGCAGCTACGCGGGGGGGACCCAAGAGACCCAGTACTTC. The full variable domain, its missing parts supplied by reference TRBV5-1 and TRBJ2-5, is KAGVTQTPRYLIKTRGQQVTLSCSPISGHRSVSWYQQTPGQGLQFLFEYFSETQRNKGNFPGRFSGRQFSNSRSEMNVSTLELGDSALYLCASSYAGGTQETQYFGPGTRLLVL.

The V call is TRBV19, the J call TRBJ1-2; TRBD1 is a possible D gene (6 bases). The CDR3 sequence is 14 residues long. CDR1 is LNHDA, CDR2 SQIVND, per germline (reference sequence). V lost 7 bases to trimming and J lost 4 bases, with 16 bases between them. Here the CDR3 DNA reads TGTGCCAGTACCCCGGGCAGGGGATCCTATGGCTACACCTTC. Translation gives CASTPGRGSYGYTF.

The V gene is TRBV7-6, the J gene TRBJ2-3; 10 nucleotides match TRBD1. The germline V gene has CDR1 SGHVS and CDR2 FNYEAQ. The CDR3 has 16 amino acids. V trimming: 4 bases; J trimming: 1 base; junction bases outside the gene matches: 5. In DNA, the CDR3 is TGTGCCAGCAGCTCCCGAGGGACAGGGGGCACAGATACGCAGTATTTT. Protein product: CASSSRGTGGTDTQYF.

This clone was recorded once. The chain couples TRBV10-3 to TRBJ2-7, with 8 bases matching TRBD2. CDR1 and CDR2 from the germline V gene are ENHRY and SYGVKD. The CDR3 extends over 15 amino acids. V gave up 6 bases and J gave up 0 bases; unmatched junction bases: 7. The CDR3 DNA sequence: TGTGCCATCAGCCCCGGGGGGGGGAGCTCCTACGAGCAGTACTTC. Translating it yields CAISPGGGSSYEQYF.

This chain links TRBV10-3 with TRBJ2-1, with 7 bases lining up with TRBD1. The trim removed 4 bases at V and 1 base at J, leaving 4 bases unmatched. This CDR3 spans 15 amino acids. CDR1 ENHRY and CDR2 SYGVKD come from the germline V gene. This CDR3 reads CAISGGQTSYNEQFF. The CDR3 DNA sequence: TGTGCCATCAGTGGGGGACAGACATCCTACAATGAGCAGTTCTTC.

The V and J genes are TRBV9 and TRBJ2-1; TRBD2 matches 9 bases. J gave up 5 bases and V 3 bases, and 12 bases lay outside the gene matches. Germline values: CDR1 SGDLS, CDR2 YYNGEE. This CDR3 region has 17 residues. The CDR3 sequence: CASSALKRGARDNEQFF. As DNA, the CDR3 is TGTGCCAGCAGCGCCCTTAAGCGGGGGGCCCGGGACAATGAGCAGTTCTTC.

The chain recombines TRBV9 with TRBJ2-7; TRBD2 matches at 9 bases. This CDR3 has 14 amino acids. Looked up from germline, CDR1 is SGDLS and CDR2 is YYNGEE. V lost 3 bases and J lost 3; bases outside the gene matches: 4. In DNA, the CDR3 is TGTGCCAGCAGCGGGGGTAGCGGGAGCTACGAGCAGTACTTC. Encoded protein: CASSGGSGSYEQYF.

This rearrangement joins TRBV28 to TRBJ1-1; 9 positions match TRBD1. The ends lost 6 bases at V and 3 bases at J; junction bases unmatched: 8. This CDR3 contains 15 residues. The germline V gene encodes CDR1 MDHEN and CDR2 SYDVKM. The chain's CDR3 is CASSEPTGGHTEAFF. DNA of the CDR3: TGTGCCAGCAGCGAACCTACAGGGGGCCACACTGAAGCTTTCTTT.

This clone was observed a single time. CDR3 loop: CASSWTGGNYNEQFF. CDR3 sequence (DNA): TGTGCCAGCAGCTGGACAGGGGGAAACTACAATGAGCAGTTCTTC. The V and J genes are TRBV7-3 and TRBJ2-1; 10 bases match TRBD1. Trimming took 4 bases from V and 3 from J; bases not matched to a gene: 3. This CDR3 contains 15 residues. Germline V CDR1 and CDR2: SGHTA, FQGTGA. The variable domain in full, with the rest retrieved from reference TRBV7-3 and TRBJ2-1, is GAGVSQTPSNKVTEKGKYVELRCDPISGHTALYWYRQSLGQGPEFLIYFQGTGAADDSGLPNDRFFAVRPEGSVSTLKIQRTERGDSAVYLCASSWTGGNYNEQFFGPGTRLTVL.

The chain carries TRBV24-1 and TRBJ2-5; D remains unclear. From germline, CDR1 is KGHDR and CDR2 SFDVKD. V dropped 0 bases and J dropped 5 bases, with 3 bases sitting between them. The CDR3 contains 12 residues. The DNA of the CDR3 is TGTGCCACCAGTGATTTGCAGGAGACCCAGTACTTC. Residues: CATSDLQETQYF.

The chain recombines TRBV30 with TRBJ1-6; D gene unclear. This CDR3 is 15 amino acids long. Trimming pared 3 bases from V and 9 bases from J, leaving 18 bases between. Germline V gene sequence: CDR1 GTSNPN, CDR2 SVGIG (reference sequence). CDR3 amino acids: CAWRPLEGKTSPLHF. CDR3 DNA sequence: TGTGCCTGGAGGCCCCTCGAGGGTAAGACTTCACCCCTCCACTTT. Full variable domain (outside the CDR3, taken from reference TRBV30 and TRBJ1-6): SQTIHQWPATLVQPVGSPLSLECTVEGTSNPNLYWYRQAAGRGLQLLFYSVGIGQISSEVPQNLSASRPQDRQFILSSKKLLLSDSGFYLCAWRPLEGKTSPLHFGNGTRLTVT.

This clone has a handful of counts. The rearrangement joins TRBV7-8 to TRBJ2-2, with a tentative D call TRBD2 (6 bases). Germline loops: CDR1 SGHVS, CDR2 FQNEAQ. The CDR3 is 15 residues long. With 7 bases removed from V and 1 base from J, the gap between germline ends came to 13 bases. The CDR3: CASNLFGGNTGELFF. Written as DNA, the CDR3 is TGTGCCAGCAACTTGTTCGGGGGGAACACCGGGGAGCTGTTTTTT.

The V gene is TRBV4-1, the J gene TRBJ2-3; 9 bases fit TRBD1. J lost 6 bases, V lost 2 bases, and 9 bases had no gene match. Germline CDR1 MGHRA, CDR2 YSYEKL. This CDR3 comprises 16 residues. This CDR3 is CASSQRRDRASDTQYF. The CDR3, as DNA: TGCGCCAGCAGCCAACGCCGGGACAGGGCTTCCGATACGCAGTATTTT.

V usage is TRBV5-8 and J usage is TRBJ2-1, with 9 bases aligning to TRBD2. Trimming removed 4 bases from V and 6 bases from J; junction bases left unmatched: 8. The CDR3 has 15 amino acids. Germline V gene data show CDR1 as SGHTS and CDR2 as YDEGEE. The CDR3 DNA reads as TGTGCCAGCAGCGCGGGCCTAGCGGGGATCAATGAGCAGTTCTTC. It yields the protein CASSAGLAGINEQFF.

For the CDR3, the DNA is TGTGCCAGCAGGAAGATGAGCCAAGGGGATGAAAAACTGTTTTTT. Translating it yields CASRKMSQGDEKLFF. This sequence joins TRBV6-5 and TRBJ1-4; tentative D call: TRBD1 (5 bases). Germline assignment: CDR1 MNHEY and CDR2 SVGAGI. This CDR3 spans 15 amino acids. Trimming left V 6 bases short and J 6 bases short, with 17 bases between.

This rearrangement joins TRBV27 to TRBJ2-2, with 8 bases aligning to TRBD1. Germline CDR1 and CDR2: MNHEY and SMNVEV (reference sequence). The CDR3 loop spans 15 amino acids. Trimming took 5 bases from V and 6 from J; bases not matched to a gene: 8. CDR3 residues: CASSPTGGFAGELFF. For the CDR3, the DNA is TGTGCCAGCAGTCCCACAGGGGGATTTGCCGGGGAGCTGTTTTTT.

A single count supports this clone. The chain joins TRBV14 to TRBJ2-7, with 8 bases aligning to TRBD1. The CDR3 sequence is 17 residues long. CDR1 SGHDN and CDR2 FVKESK come from the germline V gene. With V trimmed by 1 base and J by 2 bases, 10 bases remained unmatched. The CDR3, as DNA: TGTGCCAGCAGCCAAGCATCCCAGGGGGCGCGTGCCTACGAGCAGTACTTC. Translation gives CASSQASQGARAYEQYF.

The chain employs TRBV30 and TRBJ2-2, with 13 positions matching TRBD2. The ends lost 3 bases at V and 4 bases at J; junction bases unmatched: 2. Germline lookup yields CDR1 GTSNPN and CDR2 SVGIG (reference sequence). The CDR3 extends over 15 amino acids. CDR3: CAWSGLAGVTGELFF. Written as DNA, the CDR3 is TGTGCCTGGAGCGGACTAGCGGGAGTCACCGGGGAGCTGTTTTTT.

V gene TRBV5-4 combines with J gene TRBJ2-2; 8 bases are shared with TRBD2. Germline V gene lookup returns CDR1 SGHNT and CDR2 YYREEE (reference sequence). J lost 1 base, V lost 4 bases, and 6 bases had no gene match. The CDR3 is 16 residues long. CDR3 region: CASSRGGSRNTGELFF. DNA of the CDR3: TGTGCCAGCAGCCGGGGGGGCAGCCGGAACACCGGGGAGCTGTTTTTT.

This chain uses TRBV27 with TRBJ2-7; 7 positions match TRBD2. Germline-derived CDR1 and CDR2 are MNHEY and SMNVEV (reference sequence). The junction had 1 base not matched to a gene; V was cut back by 5 bases and J by 0 bases. The CDR3 runs to 13 residues. CDR3 region: CASSRGSSYEQYF. DNA of the CDR3: TGTGCCAGCAGTCGCGGGAGCTCCTACGAGCAGTACTTC.

This chain uses TRBV4-1 with TRBJ2-7; 12 bases are shared with TRBD1. The CDR3 spans 17 residues. Germline V lookup: CDR1 MGHRA, CDR2 YSYEKL. V dropped 0 bases and J dropped 5; count of bases not matched to a gene: 8. The DNA of the CDR3 is TGCGCCAGCAGCCAAGATTTCCGGGACAGGGGGCGGCACGAGCAGTACTTC. This encodes CASSQDFRDRGRHEQYF.

This clone was seen more than once but under ten times. The chain uses TRBV5-1 and TRBJ2-1, with D perhaps matching TRBD1 (5 bases). The CDR3 totals 14 residues. Trimming removed 4 bases from V and 2 bases from J, with 10 bases in between. The germline CDR1 and CDR2 sequences are SGHRS and YFSETQ. The CDR3, as DNA: TGCGCCAGCAGCGCGACAGTGGCCTACAATGAGCAGTTCTTC. This translates into CASSATVAYNEQFF.